This T cell receptor beta chain is from a study of shared clonotypes between healthy human individuals. This clone was observed once. What it binds is unknown. Regarding the study as a whole: Few donors restricted represented genetic and exposure-history diversity.

The assay was run at deep level. Authors' processing steps: ImmunoSEQ yielded junction-only sequences lacking quality scores, so filtering differed. TCRdb keeps only in-frame clones here, not all; method: immunoSEQ multiplex PCR. That table is the source of V, J and clone size, and D and trimming were worked out from the DNA. Among over a million clones listed, over 95% were seen once. The donors were adults (healthy and HIV-negative) with no recent acute infections or vaccinations. V was clipped by 4 bases and J by 9 bases, with 19 bases between them. The CDR3 totals 14 residues. The germline V gene has CDR1 MDHEN and CDR2 SYDVKM.

The sequence was collected from a man aged 30 to 39 in good health. Sample: naive CD4+ T cells sorted from blood. Noted subset: CD45RA+ positively selected. V is TRBV28 and J is TRBJ2-7, with D hard to call. The CDR3 region is CASSYPHGYGPQYF. Written as DNA, the CDR3 is TGTGCCAGCAGTTATCCCCATGGTTACGGCCCGCAGTACTTC.